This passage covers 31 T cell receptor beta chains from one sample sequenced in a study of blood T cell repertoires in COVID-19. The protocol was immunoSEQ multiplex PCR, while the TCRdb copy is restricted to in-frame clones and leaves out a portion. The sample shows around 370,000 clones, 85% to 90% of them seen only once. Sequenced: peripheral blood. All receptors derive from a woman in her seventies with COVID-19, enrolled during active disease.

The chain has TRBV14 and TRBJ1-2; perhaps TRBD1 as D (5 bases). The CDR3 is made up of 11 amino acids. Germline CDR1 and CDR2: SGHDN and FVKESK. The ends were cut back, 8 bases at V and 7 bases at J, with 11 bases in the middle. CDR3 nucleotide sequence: TGTGCCAGCGCTGGGGCTAGTGGCTACACCTTC. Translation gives CASAGASGYTF.

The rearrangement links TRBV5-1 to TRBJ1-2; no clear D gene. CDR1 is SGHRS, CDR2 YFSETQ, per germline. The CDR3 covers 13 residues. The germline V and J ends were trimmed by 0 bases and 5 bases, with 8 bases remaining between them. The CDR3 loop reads CASSLDRQYGYTF. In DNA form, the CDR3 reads TGCGCCAGCAGCTTGGATCGTCAGTATGGCTACACCTTC.

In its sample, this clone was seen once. The CDR3 DNA reads TGTGCCGGGGCCGGGACAGGGGGGACCGATGGCTACACCTTC. Translation: CAGAGTGGTDGYTF. The chain is built from TRBV2 and TRBJ1-2; 11 positions match TRBD1. The CDR3 extends over 14 amino acids. Germline V gives CDR1 SNHLY, CDR2 FYNNEI. With 11 bases clipped from V and 6 bases from J, the junction kept 11 bases outside the gene matches.

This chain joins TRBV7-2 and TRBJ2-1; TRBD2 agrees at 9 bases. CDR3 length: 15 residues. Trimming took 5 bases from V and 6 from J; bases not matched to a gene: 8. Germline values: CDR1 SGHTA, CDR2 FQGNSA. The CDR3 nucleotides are TGTGCCAGCAGCCTTAGCGGGGGAAGGGCCAATGAGCAGTTCTTC. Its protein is CASSLSGGRANEQFF. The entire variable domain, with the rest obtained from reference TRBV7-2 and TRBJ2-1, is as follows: GAGVSQSPSNKVTEKGKDVELRCDPISGHTALYWYRQSLGQGLEFLIYFQGNSAPDKSGLPSDRFSAERTGGSVSTLTIQRTQQEDSAVYLCASSLSGGRANEQFFGPGTRLTVL.

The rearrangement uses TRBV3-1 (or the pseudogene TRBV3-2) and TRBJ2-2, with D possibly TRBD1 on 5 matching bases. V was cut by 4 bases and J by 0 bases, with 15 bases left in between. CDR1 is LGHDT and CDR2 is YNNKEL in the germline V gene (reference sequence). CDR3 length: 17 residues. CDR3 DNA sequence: TGTGCCAGCAGCCTTGATAGGGGCAGCGCGAACACCGGGGAGCTGTTTTTT. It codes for CASSLDRGSANTGELFF.

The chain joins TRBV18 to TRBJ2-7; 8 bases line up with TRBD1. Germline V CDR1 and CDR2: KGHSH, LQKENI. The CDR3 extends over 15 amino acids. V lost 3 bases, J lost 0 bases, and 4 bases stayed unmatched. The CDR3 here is CASSPDRVSSYEQYF. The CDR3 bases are TGTGCCAGCTCACCGGACAGGGTGAGCTCCTACGAGCAGTACTTC.

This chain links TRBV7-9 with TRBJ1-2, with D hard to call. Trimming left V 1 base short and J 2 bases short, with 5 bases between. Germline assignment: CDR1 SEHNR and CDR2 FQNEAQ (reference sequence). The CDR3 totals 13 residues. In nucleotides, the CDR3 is TGTGCCAGCAGCTTAGGCGTGAACTATGGCTACACCTTC. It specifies CASSLGVNYGYTF. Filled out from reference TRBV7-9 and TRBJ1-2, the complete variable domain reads DTGVSQNPRHKITKRGQNVTFRCDPISEHNRLYWYRQTLGQGPEFLTYFQNEAQLEKSRLLSDRFSAERPKGSFSTLEIQRTEQGDSAMYLCASSLGVNYGYTFGSGTRLTVV.

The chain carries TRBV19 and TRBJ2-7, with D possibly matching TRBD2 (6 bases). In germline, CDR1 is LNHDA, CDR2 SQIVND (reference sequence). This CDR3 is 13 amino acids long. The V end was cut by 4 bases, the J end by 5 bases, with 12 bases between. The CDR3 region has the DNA TGTGCCAGTAGTACGGGACTTTGGAACGAGCAGTACTTC. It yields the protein CASSTGLWNEQYF.

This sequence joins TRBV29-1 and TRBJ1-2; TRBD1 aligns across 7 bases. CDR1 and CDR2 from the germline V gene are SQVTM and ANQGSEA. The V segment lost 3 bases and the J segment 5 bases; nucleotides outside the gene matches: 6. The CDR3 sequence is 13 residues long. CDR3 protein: CSVDRDSNYGYTF. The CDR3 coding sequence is TGCAGCGTTGATCGGGACAGCAATTATGGCTACACCTTC.

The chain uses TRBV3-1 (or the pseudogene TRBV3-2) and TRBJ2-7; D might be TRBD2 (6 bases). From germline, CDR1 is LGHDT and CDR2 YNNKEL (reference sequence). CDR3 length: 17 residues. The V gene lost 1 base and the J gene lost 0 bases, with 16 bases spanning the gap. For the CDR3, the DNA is TGTGCCAGCAGCCAAGTTTTTCGGGGGAGCAGCTCCTACGAGCAGTACTTC. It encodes CASSQVFRGSSSYEQYF.

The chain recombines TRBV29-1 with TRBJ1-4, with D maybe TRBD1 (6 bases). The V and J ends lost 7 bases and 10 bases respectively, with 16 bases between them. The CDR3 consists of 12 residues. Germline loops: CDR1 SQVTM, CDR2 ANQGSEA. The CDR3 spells CSARGGVGKLFF. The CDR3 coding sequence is TGCAGCGCCAGGGGAGGGGTAGGAAAACTGTTTTTT. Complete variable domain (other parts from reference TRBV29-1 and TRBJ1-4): SAVISQKPSRDICQRGTSLTIQCQVDSQVTMMFWYRQQPGQSLTLIATANQGSEATYESGFVIDKFPISRPNLTFSTLTVSNMSPEDSSIYLCSARGGVGKLFFGSGTQLSVL.

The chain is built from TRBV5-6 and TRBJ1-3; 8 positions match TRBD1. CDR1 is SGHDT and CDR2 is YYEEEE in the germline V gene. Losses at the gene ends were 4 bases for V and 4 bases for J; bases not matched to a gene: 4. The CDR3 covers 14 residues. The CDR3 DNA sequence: TGTGCCAGCAGCCACCGGACAGGGGGAAACACCATATATTTT. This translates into CASSHRTGGNTIYF.

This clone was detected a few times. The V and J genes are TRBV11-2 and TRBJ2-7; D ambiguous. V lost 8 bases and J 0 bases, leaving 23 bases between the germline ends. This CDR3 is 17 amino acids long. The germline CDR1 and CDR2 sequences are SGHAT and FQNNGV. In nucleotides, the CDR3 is TGTGCCAGCCGGCACTCCGACTTATTCGAAAGCTCCTACGAGCAGTACTTC. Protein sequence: CASRHSDLFESSYEQYF.

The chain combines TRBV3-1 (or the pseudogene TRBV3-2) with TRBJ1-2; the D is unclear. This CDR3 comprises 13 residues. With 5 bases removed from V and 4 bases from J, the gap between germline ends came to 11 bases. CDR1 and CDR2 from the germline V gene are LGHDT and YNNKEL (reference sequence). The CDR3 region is CASSNGPLYGYTF. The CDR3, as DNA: TGTGCCAGCAGCAACGGTCCCCTCTATGGCTACACCTTC.

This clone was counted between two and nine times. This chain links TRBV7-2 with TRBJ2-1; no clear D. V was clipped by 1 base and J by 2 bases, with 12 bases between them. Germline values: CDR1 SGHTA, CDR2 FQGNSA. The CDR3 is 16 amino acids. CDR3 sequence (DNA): TGTGCCAGCAGCTTAGGGCAGCAGGTCCCCTACAATGAGCAGTTCTTC. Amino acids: CASSLGQQVPYNEQFF.

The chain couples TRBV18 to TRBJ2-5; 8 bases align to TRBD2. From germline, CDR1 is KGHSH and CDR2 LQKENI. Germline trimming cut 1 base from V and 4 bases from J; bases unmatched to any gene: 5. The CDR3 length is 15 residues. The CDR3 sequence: CASSPQSSGGETQYF. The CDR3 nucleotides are TGTGCCAGCTCACCACAGTCCAGCGGGGGAGAGACCCAGTACTTC.

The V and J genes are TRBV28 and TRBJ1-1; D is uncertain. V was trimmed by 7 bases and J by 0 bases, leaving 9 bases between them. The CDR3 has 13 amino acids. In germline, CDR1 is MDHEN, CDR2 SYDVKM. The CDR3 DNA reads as TGTGCCAGCACTGTTAACATGAACACTGAAGCTTTCTTT. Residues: CASTVNMNTEAFF.

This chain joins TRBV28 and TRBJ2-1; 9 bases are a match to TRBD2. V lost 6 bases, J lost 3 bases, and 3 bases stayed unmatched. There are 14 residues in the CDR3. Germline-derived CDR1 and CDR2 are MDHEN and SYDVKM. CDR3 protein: CASRETSGYNEQFF. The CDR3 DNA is TGTGCCAGCAGAGAGACTAGCGGCTACAATGAGCAGTTCTTC.

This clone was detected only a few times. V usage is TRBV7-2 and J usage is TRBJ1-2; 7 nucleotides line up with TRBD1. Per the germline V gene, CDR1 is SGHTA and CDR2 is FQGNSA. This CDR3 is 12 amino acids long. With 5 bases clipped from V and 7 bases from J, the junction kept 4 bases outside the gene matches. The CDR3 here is CASSIDRAGYTF. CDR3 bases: TGTGCCAGCAGCATTGACAGGGCTGGCTACACCTTC.

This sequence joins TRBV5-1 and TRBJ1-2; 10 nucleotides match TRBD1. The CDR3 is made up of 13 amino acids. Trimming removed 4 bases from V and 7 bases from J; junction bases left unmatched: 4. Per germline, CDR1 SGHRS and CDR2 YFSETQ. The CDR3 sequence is CASSPGTGVGYTF. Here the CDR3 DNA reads TGCGCCAGCAGCCCCGGGACAGGGGTTGGCTACACCTTC. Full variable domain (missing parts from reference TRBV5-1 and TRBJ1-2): KAGVTQTPRYLIKTRGQQVTLSCSPISGHRSVSWYQQTPGQGLQFLFEYFSETQRNKGNFPGRFSGRQFSNSRSEMNVSTLELGDSALYLCASSPGTGVGYTFGSGTRLTVV.

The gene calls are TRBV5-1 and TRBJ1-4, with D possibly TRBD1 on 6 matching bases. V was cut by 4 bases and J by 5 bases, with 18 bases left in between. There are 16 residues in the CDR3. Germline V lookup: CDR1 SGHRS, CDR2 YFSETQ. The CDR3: CASSPTGGRENEKLFF. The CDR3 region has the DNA TGCGCCAGCAGCCCAACTGGGGGCAGGGAGAATGAAAAACTGTTTTTT.

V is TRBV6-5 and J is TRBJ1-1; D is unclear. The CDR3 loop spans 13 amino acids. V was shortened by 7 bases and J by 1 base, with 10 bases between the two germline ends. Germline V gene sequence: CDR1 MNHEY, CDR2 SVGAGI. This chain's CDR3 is CASTYSTNTEAFF. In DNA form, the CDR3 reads TGTGCCAGCACCTACAGCACGAACACTGAAGCTTTCTTT.

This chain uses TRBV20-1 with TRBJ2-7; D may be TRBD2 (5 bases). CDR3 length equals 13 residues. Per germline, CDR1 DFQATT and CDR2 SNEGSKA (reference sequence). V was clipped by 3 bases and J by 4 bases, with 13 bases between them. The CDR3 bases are TGCAGTGCTAGTCCGGGGATCGGTTACGAGCAGTACTTC. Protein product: CSASPGIGYEQYF.

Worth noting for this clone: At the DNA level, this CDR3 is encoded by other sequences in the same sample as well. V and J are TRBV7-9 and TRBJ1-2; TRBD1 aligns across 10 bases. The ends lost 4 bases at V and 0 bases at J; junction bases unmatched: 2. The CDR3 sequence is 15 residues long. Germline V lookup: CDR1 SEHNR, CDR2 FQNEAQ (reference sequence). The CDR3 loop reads CASSSDRGSNYGYTF. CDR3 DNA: TGTGCCAGCAGCTCGGACAGGGGGTCTAACTATGGCTACACCTTC.

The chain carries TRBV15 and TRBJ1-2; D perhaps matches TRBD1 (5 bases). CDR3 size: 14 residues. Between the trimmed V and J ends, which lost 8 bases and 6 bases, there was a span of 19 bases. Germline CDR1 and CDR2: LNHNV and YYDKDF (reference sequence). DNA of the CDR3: TGTGCCACCTTGTCATCGGCAGGGCCGAATGGCTACACCTTC. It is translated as CATLSSAGPNGYTF.

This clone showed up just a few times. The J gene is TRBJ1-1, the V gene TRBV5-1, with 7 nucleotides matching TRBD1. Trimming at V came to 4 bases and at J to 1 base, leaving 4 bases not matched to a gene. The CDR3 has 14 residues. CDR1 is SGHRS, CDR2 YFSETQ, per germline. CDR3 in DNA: TGCGCCAGCAGCCAGACAGGGAGGAACACTGAAGCTTTCTTT. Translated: CASSQTGRNTEAFF.

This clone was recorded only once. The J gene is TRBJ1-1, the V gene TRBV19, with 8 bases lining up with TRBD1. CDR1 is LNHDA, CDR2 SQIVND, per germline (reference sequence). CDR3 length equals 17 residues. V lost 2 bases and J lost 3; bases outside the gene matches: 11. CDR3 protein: CASSIPGGWVFDTEAFF. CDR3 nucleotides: TGTGCCAGTAGTATACCAGGGGGCTGGGTCTTCGACACTGAAGCTTTCTTT.

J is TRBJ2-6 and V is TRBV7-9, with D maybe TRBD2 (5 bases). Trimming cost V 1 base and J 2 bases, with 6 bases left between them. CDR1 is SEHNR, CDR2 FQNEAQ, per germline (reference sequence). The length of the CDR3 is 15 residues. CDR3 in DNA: TGTGCCAGCAGCTTAGGGGGAGCTGGGGCCAACGTCCTGACTTTC. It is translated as CASSLGGAGANVLTF.

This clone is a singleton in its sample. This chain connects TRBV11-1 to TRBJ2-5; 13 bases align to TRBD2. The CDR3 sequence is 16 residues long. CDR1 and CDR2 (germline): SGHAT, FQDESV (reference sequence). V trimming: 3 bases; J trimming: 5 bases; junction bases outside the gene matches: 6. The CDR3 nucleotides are TGTGCCAGCAGCTTCCGACTAGCGGGGGGAGGGGAGACCCAGTACTTC. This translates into CASSFRLAGGGETQYF.

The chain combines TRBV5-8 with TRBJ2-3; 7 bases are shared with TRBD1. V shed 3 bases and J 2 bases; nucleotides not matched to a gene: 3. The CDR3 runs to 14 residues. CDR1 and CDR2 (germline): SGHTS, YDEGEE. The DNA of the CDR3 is TGTGCCAGCAGCTCGGGACAGATCACAGATACGCAGTATTTT. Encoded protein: CASSSGQITDTQYF. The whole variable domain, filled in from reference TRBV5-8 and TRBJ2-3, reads EAGVTQSPTHLIKTRGQQATLRCSPISGHTSVYWYQQALGLGLQFLLWYDEGEERNRGNFPPRFSGRQFPNYSSELNVNALELEDSALYLCASSSGQITDTQYFGPGTRLTVL.

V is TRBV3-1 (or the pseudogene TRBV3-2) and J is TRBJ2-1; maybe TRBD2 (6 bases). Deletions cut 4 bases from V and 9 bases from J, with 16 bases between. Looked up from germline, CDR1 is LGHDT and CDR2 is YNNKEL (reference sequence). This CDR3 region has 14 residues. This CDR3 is CASSLNPGVGEQFF. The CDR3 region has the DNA TGTGCCAGCAGCCTCAATCCGGGGGTTGGTGAGCAGTTCTTC.